A selection of T cell receptor beta chains follows, all from one sample in a study of PD-1 blockade in mismatch repair-deficient tumors. Using immunoSEQ multiplex PCR, the repertoire was profiled, and TCRdb retains in-frame clones only, with some absent. The sample consists of some 100,000 clones, 82% of them appearing once. The source was peripheral blood, collected roughly 35 weeks after starting pembrolizumab. These TCRs come from an adult with mismatch repair-deficient cancer. The CDR3 runs from the conserved cysteine through the conserved F or W. The order of the fields is V gene, clone size, J gene, D gene, CDR3 protein, CDR3 DNA. The D gene is left open where the match is weak. Clone size, where shown, is once, few, many, or a class for clones that have expanded.

TRBV11-3	.	TRBJ2-7	TRBD2	CASSLGASGISEQYF	TGTGCCAGCAGCTTAGGGGCTAGCGGGATATCCGAGCAGTACTTC
TRBV7-9	.	TRBJ2-5	.	CASSHLETQYF	TGTGCCAGCAGCCATCTAGAGACCCAGTACTTC
TRBV11-2	.	TRBJ1-2	.	CASSLGGPTDQFGYTF	TGTGCCAGCAGCTTAGGTGGGCCTACCGACCAGTTTGGCTACACCTTC
TRBV5-3	.	TRBJ2-1	.	CARSLERIRDGSYNEQFF	TGTGCCAGAAGCTTGGAGAGAATCCGGGACGGCTCCTACAATGAGCAGTTCTTC
TRBV5-1	.	TRBJ2-3	.	CASSGGGPTDTQYF	TGCGCCAGCAGTGGTGGGGGCCCCACAGATACGCAGTATTTT
TRBV20-1	.	TRBJ2-7	.	CSALQGWEQYF	TGCAGTGCCCTCCAGGGATGGGAGCAGTACTTC
TRBV7-3	.	TRBJ2-1	TRBD2	CASSLFTSGSNEQFF	TGTGCCAGCAGCTTATTTACTAGCGGCAGCAATGAGCAGTTCTTC
TRBV27	.	TRBJ2-1	.	CASSLGTSYNEQFF	TGTGCCAGCAGTTTAGGCACCTCCTACAATGAGCAGTTCTTC
TRBV2	.	TRBJ2-1	TRBD2	CASPREREGYEQFF	TGTGCCAGCCCGAGGGAGCGGGAAGGATATGAGCAGTTCTTC
TRBV7-3	.	TRBJ1-1	.	CASSAGGTNTEAFF	TGTGCCAGCAGCGCCGGCGGCACGAACACTGAAGCTTTCTTT
TRBV18	.	TRBJ1-3	TRBD1	CASSPWTGVSGNTIYF	TGTGCCAGCTCACCCTGGACAGGCGTTTCTGGAAACACCATATATTTT
TRBV4-1	.	TRBJ2-1	.	CASSPLAATYNEQFF	TGCGCCAGCAGCCCATTAGCGGCTACCTACAATGAGCAGTTCTTC
TRBV15	.	TRBJ1-5	TRBD1	CATSRRDSKHPQHF	TGTGCCACCAGCAGACGGGACAGTAAGCACCCCCAGCATTTT
TRBV14	once	TRBJ1-1	.	CASSHSGGKTLMVTEAFF	TGTGCCAGCAGCCATAGTGGGGGCAAGACATTAATGGTCACTGAAGCTTTCTTT
TRBV15	.	TRBJ2-5	.	CATSRDPGQETQYF	TGTGCCACCAGCAGAGATCCAGGTCAAGAGACCCAGTACTTC
TRBV7-3	.	TRBJ2-6	TRBD2	CASSTGSGRAGANVLTF	TGTGCCAGCAGTACCGGGAGCGGGAGGGCTGGGGCCAACGTCCTGACTTTC
TRBV5-1	.	TRBJ2-6	.	CASSSGSTSGANVLTF	TGCGCCAGCTCCAGCGGGTCTACGTCTGGGGCCAACGTCCTGACTTTC
TRBV27	once	TRBJ1-2	.	CASSPSNRARGYGYTF	TGTGCCAGCAGTCCCTCGAACAGGGCCCGGGGCTATGGCTACACCTTC
TRBV19	.	TRBJ1-1	.	CASSPSGQPLAEAFF	TGTGCCAGTAGTCCTAGCGGCCAGCCGTTGGCTGAAGCTTTCTTT
TRBV7-9	.	TRBJ1-2	.	CASSPPPPDYGYTF	TGTGCCAGCAGTCCACCCCCGCCAGACTATGGCTACACCTTC
TRBV7-2	.	TRBJ2-1	TRBD1	CASSEGTGAYNEQFF	TGTGCCAGCAGCGAGGGGACAGGGGCCTACAATGAGCAGTTCTTC
TRBV11-3	.	TRBJ1-1	.	CASSLSQRTEAFF	TGTGCCAGCAGCTTAAGTCAGCGCACTGAAGCTTTCTTT
TRBV4-1	few	TRBJ1-1	.	CASSLREGMNTEAFF	TGCGCCAGCAGCCTGAGGGAGGGAATGAACACTGAAGCTTTCTTT
TRBV9	.	TRBJ2-2	.	CASSVAGVIRGGELFF	TGTGCCAGCAGCGTAGCCGGGGTTATCAGGGGCGGGGAGCTGTTTTTT
TRBV6-6	.	TRBJ2-1	.	CASSYPASLGGEQFF	TGTGCCAGCAGTTACCCGGCTAGCCTTGGGGGTGAGCAGTTCTTC
TRBV2	few	TRBJ1-5	TRBD1	CASNPGQGTLPQHF	TGTGCCAGCAATCCCGGACAGGGAACTCTGCCCCAGCATTTT
TRBV18	.	TRBJ2-2	.	CASSPTVPGELFF	TGTGCCAGCTCACCAACAGTTCCCGGGGAGCTGTTTTTT
TRBV9	.	TRBJ2-5	.	CASSVEGGRLETQYF	TGTGCCAGCAGCGTAGAAGGAGGGAGACTAGAGACCCAGTACTTC
TRBV30	few	TRBJ1-5	.	CAWSRGTDNQPQHF	TGTGCCTGGAGTCGAGGGACCGACAATCAGCCCCAGCATTTT